These T cell receptor beta chains were read from a single sample in a study of blood T cell repertoires in COVID-19. Here immunoSEQ multiplex PCR was the method, and the copy in TCRdb shows in-frame clones only, minus some. In the table there are 150,000 to 200,000 clones, around 83% of which are singletons. Sequencing input: peripheral blood. These receptors were taken from a man between 18 and 35 years old with acute or convalescent COVID-19. CDR3s include the opening cysteine and the closing phenylalanine or tryptophan. Fields, in order: D gene, J gene, V gene, clone size, CDR3 protein, CDR3 DNA. D genes are given only for firm matches. Not every row has a clone size; where given, it reads once, few, many or a size class.

>TRBD1|TRBJ1-1|TRBV11-2|few
CASSSWTGPTEAFF
TGTGCCAGCAGCTCCTGGACAGGGCCAACTGAAGCTTTCTTT
>NA|TRBJ2-3|TRBV28|NA
CASTLFRDISTDTQYF
TGTGCCAGCACCCTTTTCCGGGACATTAGCACAGATACGCAGTATTTT
>TRBD1|TRBJ1-2|TRBV7-9|NA
CASSSQGALDYGYTF
TGTGCCAGCAGCTCACAGGGGGCGCTTGACTATGGCTACACCTTC
>NA|TRBJ1-2|TRBV18|few
CASSPDRSNYGYTF
TGTGCCAGCTCACCAGACAGATCTAACTATGGCTACACCTTC
>TRBD1|TRBJ1-3|TRBV6-5|few
CASSYATGGVGNTIYF
TGTGCCAGCAGTTACGCGACAGGGGGCGTTGGAAACACCATATATTTT
>TRBD1|TRBJ2-2|TRBV18|NA
CASSPEDRTYTGELFF
TGTGCCAGCTCACCGGAGGACAGGACGTACACCGGGGAGCTGTTTTTT
>TRBD2|TRBJ2-5|TRBV7-2|NA
CASSENGGYETQYF
TGTGCCAGCAGCGAAAACGGGGGGTACGAGACCCAGTACTTC
>NA|TRBJ1-2|TRBV12-3/TRBV12-4|few
CASGRVSGYTF
TGTGCCAGCGGCAGGGTGAGTGGCTACACCTTC
>NA|TRBJ1-3|TRBV15|NA
CATSRGRGGNTIYF
TGTGCCACCAGCAGAGGAAGAGGGGGAAACACCATATATTTT
>TRBD2|TRBJ2-3|TRBV5-1|NA
CASSLGLAGFRDTQYF
TGCGCCAGCAGCTTGGGACTAGCGGGGTTTCGAGATACGCAGTATTTT
>NA|TRBJ1-3|TRBV5-1|NA
CASSFGASGNTIYF
TGCGCCAGCAGCTTCGGAGCCTCTGGAAACACCATATATTTT
>TRBD2|TRBJ2-7|TRBV19|NA
CASSREGRGSEQYF
TGTGCCAGTAGCCGGGAGGGACGGGGGTCCGAGCAGTACTTC
>NA|TRBJ1-2|TRBV25-1|NA
CASRKGFYGYTF
TGTGCCAGCAGAAAGGGGTTCTATGGCTACACCTTC
>NA|TRBJ1-4|TRBV18|NA
CASSPPAQQEKLFF
TGTGCCAGCTCACCACCCGCCCAACAAGAAAAACTGTTTTTT
>TRBD1|TRBJ2-5|TRBV24-1|NA
CATSDSTQGAKETQYF
TGTGCCACCAGTGATTCCACACAGGGGGCGAAGGAGACCCAGTACTTC
>TRBD1|TRBJ2-2|TRBV5-4|NA
CASSLSGQGAFTGELFF
TGTGCCAGCAGCTTATCGGGACAGGGGGCCTTCACCGGGGAGCTGTTTTTT
>NA|TRBJ1-3|TRBV9|few
CASSVEDRTPGNTIYF
TGTGCCAGCAGCGTAGAAGATAGGACACCCGGAAACACCATATATTTT
>NA|TRBJ1-5|TRBV7-9|NA
CASSAGGHQPQHF
TGTGCCAGCAGCGCCGGAGGTCATCAGCCCCAGCATTTT
>TRBD1|TRBJ1-1|TRBV18|NA
CASSLTGALGEAFF
TGTGCCAGCTCGCTCACAGGGGCTCTGGGTGAAGCTTTCTTT
>TRBD1|TRBJ2-1|TRBV5-1|NA
CASSLAIGQGFDEQFF
TGCGCCAGCAGCTTGGCCATCGGACAGGGTTTCGATGAGCAGTTCTTC